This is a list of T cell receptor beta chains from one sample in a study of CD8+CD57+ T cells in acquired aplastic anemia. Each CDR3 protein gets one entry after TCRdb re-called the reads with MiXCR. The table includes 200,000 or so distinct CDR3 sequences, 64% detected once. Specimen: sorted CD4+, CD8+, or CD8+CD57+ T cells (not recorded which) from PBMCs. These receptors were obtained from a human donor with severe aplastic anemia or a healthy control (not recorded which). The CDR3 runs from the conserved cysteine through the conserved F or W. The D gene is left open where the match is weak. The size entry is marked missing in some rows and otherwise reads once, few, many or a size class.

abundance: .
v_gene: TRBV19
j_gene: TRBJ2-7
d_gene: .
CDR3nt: TGTGCCAGTAGTACCGGACCGGGCGTCTACGAGCAGTACTTC
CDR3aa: CASSTGPGVYEQYF

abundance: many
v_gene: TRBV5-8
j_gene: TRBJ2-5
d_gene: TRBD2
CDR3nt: TGTGCCAGCAGCTCAGGACTAGCGGGGGCCATCCAAGAGACCCAGTACTTC
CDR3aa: CASSSGLAGAIQETQYF

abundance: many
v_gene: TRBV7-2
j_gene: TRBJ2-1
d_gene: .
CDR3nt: TGTGCCAGCAGCCCATCACGGACTAATGAGCAGTTCTTC
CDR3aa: CASSPSRTNEQFF

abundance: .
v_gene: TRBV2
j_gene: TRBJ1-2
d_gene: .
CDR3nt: TGTGCCAGCGTTGAAGACCCCAGACAGCCTTATGGCTACACCTTC
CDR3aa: CASVEDPRQPYGYTF

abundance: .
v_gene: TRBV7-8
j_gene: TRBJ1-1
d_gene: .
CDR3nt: TGTGCCAGTGCCAGGGATCGTAGCACTGAAGCTTTCTTT
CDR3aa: CASARDRSTEAFF

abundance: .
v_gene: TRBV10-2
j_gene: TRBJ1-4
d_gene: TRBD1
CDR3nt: TGCGCCAGCAGCGCGGGACAGGGGACCTTAAAACTGTTTTTT
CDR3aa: CASSAGQGTLKLFF

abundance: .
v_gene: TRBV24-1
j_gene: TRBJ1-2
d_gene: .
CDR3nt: TGTGCCACTCCCCCCCACCAGTGGGACATTGGCTACACCTTC
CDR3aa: CATPPHQWDIGYTF

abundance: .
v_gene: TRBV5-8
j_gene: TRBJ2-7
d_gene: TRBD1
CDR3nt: TGTGCCAGCACTCAGACAGGGACCTACGAGCAGTACTTC
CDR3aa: CASTQTGTYEQYF

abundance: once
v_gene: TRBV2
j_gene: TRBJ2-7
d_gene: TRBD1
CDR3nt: TGTGCCAGCAACCAACAGGGGCCGCTTTACGAGCAGTACTTC
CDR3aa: CASNQQGPLYEQYF

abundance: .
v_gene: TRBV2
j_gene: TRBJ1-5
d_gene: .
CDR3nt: TGTGCCAGCAGCTTATTCGGGGCCTCCAATCAGCCCCAGCATTTT
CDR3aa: CASSLFGASNQPQHF

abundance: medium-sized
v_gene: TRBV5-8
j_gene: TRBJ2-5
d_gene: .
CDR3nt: TGTGCCAGCGTCCGGGATGGAGTACAGAGGGACCAAGAGACCCAGTACTTC
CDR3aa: CASVRDGVQRDQETQYF

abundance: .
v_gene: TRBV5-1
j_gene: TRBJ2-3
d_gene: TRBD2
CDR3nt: TGCGCCAGTAGCTTACGGGGGGTGGGGACAGATACGCAGTATTTT
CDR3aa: CASSLRGVGTDTQYF

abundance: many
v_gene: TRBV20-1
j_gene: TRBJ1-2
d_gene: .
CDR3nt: TGCAGTGCTTCTCGTCGCGGGACTAGCGGGGGCTATGGCTACACCTTC
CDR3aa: CSASRRGTSGGYGYTF

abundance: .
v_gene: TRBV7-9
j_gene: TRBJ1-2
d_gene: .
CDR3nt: TGTGCCAGCAGCTTAGGGGCCCCCTATGGCTACACCTTC
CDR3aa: CASSLGAPYGYTF

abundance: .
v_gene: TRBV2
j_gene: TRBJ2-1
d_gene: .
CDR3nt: TGTGCCAGCAGGAACCAACATTTAGGACAGTACAATGAGCAGTTCTTC
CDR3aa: CASRNQHLGQYNEQFF